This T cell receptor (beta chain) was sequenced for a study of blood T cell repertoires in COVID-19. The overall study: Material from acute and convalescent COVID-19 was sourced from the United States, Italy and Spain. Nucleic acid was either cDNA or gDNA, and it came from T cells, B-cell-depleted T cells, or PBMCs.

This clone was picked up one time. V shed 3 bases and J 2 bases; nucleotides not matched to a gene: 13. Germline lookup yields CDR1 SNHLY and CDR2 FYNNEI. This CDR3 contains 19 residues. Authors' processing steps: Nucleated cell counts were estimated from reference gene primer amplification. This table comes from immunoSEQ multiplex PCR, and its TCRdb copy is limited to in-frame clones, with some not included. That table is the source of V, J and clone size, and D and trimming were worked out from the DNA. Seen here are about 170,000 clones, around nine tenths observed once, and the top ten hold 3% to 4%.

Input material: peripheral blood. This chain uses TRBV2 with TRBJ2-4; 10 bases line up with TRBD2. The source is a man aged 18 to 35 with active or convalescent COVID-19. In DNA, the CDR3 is TGTGCCAGCAGTGAGTCTCTAGCGGGGGCCAAGCGAACCAAAAACATTCAGTACTTC. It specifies CASSESLAGAKRTKNIQYF. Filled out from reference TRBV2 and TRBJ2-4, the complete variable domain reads EPEVTQTPSHQVTQMGQEVILRCVPISNHLYFYWYRQILGQKVEFLVSFYNNEISEKSEIFDDQFSVERPDGSNFTLKIRSTKLEDSAMYFCASSESLAGAKRTKNIQYFGAGTRLSVL.